The 29 T cell receptor beta chains below come from one sample, sequenced in a study of identical twins. TCRdb itself ran the 5' RACE reads through MiXCR, one entry per CDR3 protein. Of 500,000 or so distinct CDR3 sequences detected, roughly an eighth appear once; the ten largest clones hold around 0.98%. The same data also contributed to another study, on yellow fever vaccine responses in identical twins.

Sequenced sample: CD4+ T cells sorted from blood. The source is a woman aged 18-29 years in good health.

This chain links TRBV5-1 with TRBJ2-7; D might be TRBD2 (5 bases). Germline V lookup: CDR1 SGHRS, CDR2 YFSETQ. V lost 0 bases and J lost 2, with 12 bases in between. The CDR3 has 15 amino acids. CDR3: CASSLGPSGTYEQYF. Written as DNA, the CDR3 is TGCGCCAGCAGCTTGGGTCCCAGCGGCACCTACGAGCAGTACTTC.

V gene TRBV7-2 combines with J gene TRBJ2-7; 7 bases map to TRBD2. Germline V gene sequence: CDR1 SGHTA, CDR2 FQGNSA. V lost 1 base and J lost 5; bases outside the gene matches: 5. There are 14 residues in the CDR3. The CDR3: CASSLGGSINEQYF. In DNA form, the CDR3 reads TGTGCCAGCAGCTTAGGCGGGAGTATCAACGAGCAGTACTTC.

The chain carries TRBV25-1 and TRBJ1-6, with 8 bases identical to TRBD1. Losses at the gene ends were 1 base for V and 6 bases for J; bases not matched to a gene: 2. Germline CDR1 is MGHDK and CDR2 is SYGVNS. The CDR3 runs 15 residues. The CDR3 reads CASSESQGANSPLHF. The DNA for the CDR3 is TGTGCCAGCAGTGAATCGCAGGGGGCTAATTCACCCCTCCACTTT.

The J gene is TRBJ2-1, the V gene TRBV2; possibly TRBD2 for D (5 bases). CDR1 is SNHLY, CDR2 FYNNEI, per germline. The CDR3 runs 13 residues. V lost 7 bases and J 5 bases, leaving 12 bases between the germline ends. The CDR3 sequence is CASIRFGNNEQFF. CDR3 nucleotide sequence: TGTGCCAGCATACGCTTCGGGAACAATGAGCAGTTCTTC.

The rearrangement joins TRBV7-9 to TRBJ2-1; 7 bases match TRBD2. V lost 4 bases, J lost 1 base, and 10 bases stayed unmatched. This CDR3 contains 17 residues. CDR1 and CDR2 from the germline V gene are SEHNR and FQNEAQ (reference sequence). CDR3 sequence: CASSSAGLDGSYNEQFF. In DNA, the CDR3 is TGTGCCAGCAGCTCCGCTGGACTAGATGGATCCTACAATGAGCAGTTCTTC.

The chain recombines TRBV30 with TRBJ1-1, with D uncertain. Germline V gives CDR1 GTSNPN, CDR2 SVGIG (reference sequence). V shed 5 bases and J shed 0 bases, with 16 bases lying between them. CDR3 length equals 15 residues. The CDR3 nucleotides read TGTGCCTGGCTCTGGGCGGAAATCATGAACACTGAAGCTTTCTTT. This gives the protein CAWLWAEIMNTEAFF.

This chain links TRBV25-1 with TRBJ2-1; no clear D. This CDR3 contains 13 residues. V was trimmed by 0 bases and J by 5 bases, leaving 5 bases between them. The germline CDR1 and CDR2 sequences are MGHDK and SYGVNS. CDR3 sequence (DNA): TGTGCCAGCAGTGAATATGGGGACAATGAGCAGTTCTTC. It yields the protein CASSEYGDNEQFF.

This clonotype has just a few counts. The genes are TRBV18 and TRBJ1-5; TRBD1 is a possible D gene (5 bases). Germline CDR1 is KGHSH and CDR2 is LQKENI. V lost 3 bases, J lost 6 bases, and 15 bases lay in between. The CDR3 loop spans 15 amino acids. DNA for the CDR3: TGTGCCAGCTCACCTCTTATGGGGGAGCGTCAGCCCCAGCATTTT. The encoded protein is CASSPLMGERQPQHF.

The gene calls are TRBV2 and TRBJ2-3, with a weak D call TRBD1 (5 bases). The V and J ends lost 7 bases and 1 base respectively, with 15 bases between them. The CDR3 covers 15 residues. Germline assignment: CDR1 SNHLY and CDR2 FYNNEI. The CDR3 is CASIWGGRGTDTQYF. CDR3 DNA sequence: TGTGCCAGCATTTGGGGCGGTCGGGGCACAGATACGCAGTATTTT.

This chain joins TRBV12-3 or TRBV12-4 and TRBJ2-3; TRBD2 matches 11 bases. After removal of 10 bases from V and 1 base from J, the junction contained 16 bases not matched to a gene. The CDR3 sequence is 18 residues long. This chain's CDR3 is CAICSGTSGLLGTDTQYF. CDR3 nucleotides: TGTGCCATCTGTTCCGGGACTAGCGGCCTCCTCGGCACAGATACGCAGTATTTT.

This clonotype showed up many times. The chain combines TRBV29-1 with TRBJ2-7; D uncertain. Germline CDR1 is SQVTM and CDR2 is ANQGSEA. V was clipped by 5 bases and J by 6 bases, with 14 bases between them. This CDR3 region has 12 residues. Here the CDR3 DNA reads TGCAGCGTTTCACGCGGAACCTCCGAGCAGTACTTC. It is translated as CSVSRGTSEQYF.

The chain carries TRBV5-1 and TRBJ2-3; the match to TRBD2 covers 13 bases. With V trimmed by 4 bases and J by 5 bases, 4 bases remained unmatched. The CDR3 loop spans 15 amino acids. Germline CDR1 reads SGHRS; CDR2 reads YFSETQ. CDR3 DNA: TGCGCCAGCAGCGGTCGACTAGCGGGAGGAGATACGCAGTATTTT. It codes for CASSGRLAGGDTQYF.

V and J are TRBV12-5 and TRBJ2-7; TRBD2 agrees at 8 bases. The CDR3 sequence is 16 residues long. V lost 2 bases to trimming and J lost 0 bases; unmatched junction nucleotides: 6. Germline lookup yields CDR1 LGHNT and CDR2 FRNRAP. CDR3 in DNA: TGTGCTAGTGGTTTGTGCCGGCGGGAGGTCTCCTACGAGCAGTACTTC. This gives the protein CASGLCRREVSYEQYF.

The V and J genes are TRBV6-1 and TRBJ2-5; D gene ambiguous. This CDR3 contains 14 residues. Germline V gene lookup returns CDR1 MNHNS and CDR2 SASEGT. Trimming stripped 6 bases from V and 5 bases from J, with 16 bases between. The CDR3 spells CASRQVFDVETQYF. The CDR3 nucleotides are TGTGCCAGCAGACAAGTATTCGACGTGGAGACCCAGTACTTC.

This clonotype was recorded a few times. V usage is TRBV7-8 and J usage is TRBJ2-1; D is uncertain. V lost 1 base and J 13 bases, leaving 11 bases between the germline ends. This CDR3 region has 12 residues. Germline V gives CDR1 SGHVS, CDR2 FQNEAQ. The DNA for the CDR3 is TGTGCCAGCAGCTTAGATAGGTCAGGCCAGTTCTTC. Residues: CASSLDRSGQFF.

The chain recombines TRBV7-9 with TRBJ2-1, with 8 bases identical to TRBD2. CDR1 and CDR2 from the germline V gene are SEHNR and FQNEAQ (reference sequence). This CDR3 comprises 15 residues. V trimming: 4 bases; J trimming: 8 bases; junction bases outside the gene matches: 10. The CDR3 sequence is CASSYQGGSGDEQFF. The CDR3 nucleotides are TGTGCCAGCAGCTACCAGGGAGGTAGCGGGGATGAGCAGTTCTTC.

This clonotype occurred a few times. The chain links TRBV27 to TRBJ2-3; perhaps TRBD1 as D (6 bases). The germline V and J ends were trimmed by 3 bases and 4 bases, with 20 bases remaining between them. CDR3 length equals 17 residues. Germline V CDR1 and CDR2: MNHEY, SMNVEV (reference sequence). CDR3 DNA sequence: TGTGCCAGCAGTTTCTCCTACAGGGAAATGGGGGCAGATACGCAGTATTTT. Translating gives CASSFSYREMGADTQYF.

In this sample, this clonotype turned up a few times. V usage is TRBV20-1 and J usage is TRBJ1-1; D not resolved. The CDR3 length is 13 residues. CDR1 is DFQATT, CDR2 SNEGSKA, per germline (reference sequence). Trimming removed 2 bases at V and 1 base at J, with 8 bases between. For the CDR3, the DNA is TGCAGTGCTAGAAAAGAGGGGAACACTGAAGCTTTCTTT. As protein: CSARKEGNTEAFF.

V is TRBV30 and J is TRBJ2-7, with D uncertain. The CDR3 covers 10 residues. V was trimmed by 4 bases and J by 6 bases, leaving 7 bases between them. CDR1 and CDR2 (germline): GTSNPN, SVGIG (reference sequence). The CDR3 loop is CAWKVIEQYF. CDR3 nucleotides: TGTGCCTGGAAAGTGATCGAGCAGTACTTC.

V and J are TRBV7-2 and TRBJ2-5; a possible D gene is TRBD1 (6 bases). The CDR3 consists of 14 residues. Germline lookup yields CDR1 SGHTA and CDR2 FQGNSA. V was pared by 5 bases and J by 7 bases, with 17 bases between. In nucleotides, the CDR3 is TGTGCCAGCAGCGCCTCGGGACACCTGGCGACCCAGTACTTC. Translation: CASSASGHLATQYF.

This chain links TRBV18 with TRBJ2-5; D gene uncertain. The CDR3 is made up of 13 amino acids. Germline values: CDR1 KGHSH, CDR2 LQKENI. V lost 0 bases to trimming and J lost 0 bases, with 2 bases between them. The DNA of the CDR3 is TGTGCCAGCTCACCACCTAACCAAGAGACCCAGTACTTC. It encodes CASSPPNQETQYF.

The chain joins TRBV29-1 to TRBJ2-1; tentatively, D is TRBD1 (5 bases). Germline V gene lookup returns CDR1 SQVTM and CDR2 ANQGSEA. Trimming took 0 bases from V and 4 from J, leaving 16 bases between them. The CDR3 sequence is 16 residues long. CDR3 DNA: TGCAGCGTTGAAGATCCAAGGGGTCCCTATTACAATGAGCAGTTCTTC. Its protein product is CSVEDPRGPYYNEQFF.

This clonotype was detected only a few times. The chain links TRBV5-1 to TRBJ2-1; 9 bases line up with TRBD1. The CDR3 length is 15 residues. Germline loops: CDR1 SGHRS, CDR2 YFSETQ. V shed 3 bases and J 8 bases; nucleotides not matched to a gene: 9. CDR3 bases: TGCGCCAGCAGCTCCGACAGGGGGAGTTTCGATGAGCAGTTCTTC. It specifies CASSSDRGSFDEQFF. Together with reference TRBV5-1 and TRBJ2-1, the CDR3 gives the full variable domain: KAGVTQTPRYLIKTRGQQVTLSCSPISGHRSVSWYQQTPGQGLQFLFEYFSETQRNKGNFPGRFSGRQFSNSRSEMNVSTLELGDSALYLCASSSDRGSFDEQFFGPGTRLTVL.

This chain connects TRBV9 to TRBJ2-7; D possibly matches TRBD1 or TRBD2 (5 bases each). Trimming cost V 2 bases and J 3 bases, with 15 bases left between them. The CDR3 contains 15 residues. CDR1 and CDR2 (germline): SGDLS, YYNGEE. The CDR3 coding sequence is TGTGCCAGCAGCGTGGGACCACAAGTGGTCTACGAGCAGTACTTC. The encoded protein is CASSVGPQVVYEQYF.

This clonotype came up a few times. The chain links TRBV3-1 to TRBJ2-5; weak D call: TRBD1 (5 bases). The V gene lost 0 bases and the J gene lost 1 base, with 21 bases spanning the gap. Germline V gives CDR1 LGHDT, CDR2 YNNKEL (reference sequence). The CDR3 length is 19 residues. The CDR3 sequence: CASSQDAGLGANPQETQYF. The CDR3 DNA sequence: TGTGCCAGCAGCCAAGATGCTGGGCTAGGGGCGAATCCCCAAGAGACCCAGTACTTC.

This clonotype was seen more than once but under ten times. The CDR3 here is CASSLFGLDTQYF. The CDR3 DNA reads as TGTGCCAGCAGTTTATTTGGGCTAGATACGCAGTATTTT. The gene calls are TRBV27 and TRBJ2-3; D not certain. V lost 1 base, J lost 5 bases, and 7 bases lay in between. In germline, CDR1 is MNHEY, CDR2 SMNVEV (reference sequence). CDR3 length: 13 amino acids.

J is TRBJ2-5 and V is TRBV25-1, with a weak D call TRBD1 (6 bases). Germline V CDR1 and CDR2: MGHDK, SYGVNS. The CDR3 has 15 residues. Trimming took 8 bases from V and 2 from J, leaving 18 bases between them. CDR3 protein: CASGDVWGRQETQYF. CDR3 in DNA: TGTGCCAGCGGCGACGTCTGGGGGCGGCAAGAGACCCAGTACTTC.

J is TRBJ2-3 and V is TRBV28, with D possibly being TRBD1 (5 bases). Trimming removed 7 bases at V and 1 base at J, with 15 bases between. Per the germline V gene, CDR1 is MDHEN and CDR2 is SYDVKM. The CDR3 extends over 15 amino acids. CDR3 in DNA: TGTGCCAGCAACTCCTGGGTCAGGGGCACAGATACGCAGTATTTT. It specifies CASNSWVRGTDTQYF.

The chain carries TRBV25-1 and TRBJ1-1; D is uncertain. The V end lost 7 bases, the J end lost 3 bases, and 15 bases lay between the germline ends. The CDR3 consists of 14 residues. CDR1 is MGHDK, CDR2 SYGVNS, per germline. Here the CDR3 DNA reads TGTGCCAGCAAGGGCCTCGGGGTCCACACTGAAGCTTTCTTT. It yields the protein CASKGLGVHTEAFF.